These T cell receptor beta chains were read from a single sample in a study of blood T cells in healthy people across ages. TCRdb passed the 5' RACE reads through MiXCR, listing each CDR3 protein once. Found here are 600,000 or so distinct CDR3 sequences, approximately 30% of them singletons; the top ten hold 15% to 17%. The sequencing input was blood. Receptors originate from a woman of 80 years or more in good health. The CDR3 runs from the conserved cysteine through the conserved F or W. The D gene is left open where the match is weak. A row's size may be missing; if present it is once, few, many or a size class.

clone_size	d_call	v_call	j_call	cdr3_aa	cdr3_nt
many	TRBD2	TRBV15	TRBJ2-3	CATSARLAGPSTDTQYF	TGTGCCACCAGCGCCAGACTAGCGGGGCCAAGCACAGATACGCAGTATTTT
NA	TRBD1	TRBV28	TRBJ1-1	CALQGEANTEAFF	TGTGCCCTACAGGGGGAAGCGAACACTGAAGCTTTCTTT
many	NA	TRBV5-1	TRBJ2-3	CASSLGTRVSADTQYF	TGCGCCAGCAGCTTGGGAACCAGAGTTTCGGCAGATACGCAGTATTTT
NA	TRBD2	TRBV20-1	TRBJ2-5	CSARGDIAGQETQYF	TGCAGTGCCCGGGGGGATATAGCGGGGCAGGAGACCCAGTACTTC
NA	NA	TRBV28	TRBJ1-5	CASSLPTGSNQPQHF	TGTGCCAGCAGTTTACCCACAGGGAGCAATCAGCCCCAGCATTTT
NA	NA	TRBV12-3/TRBV12-4	TRBJ2-3	CASSLRGGGTDVQYF	TGTGCCAGCAGTCTCAGGGGAGGGGGCACAGATGTGCAGTATTTT
many	TRBD2	TRBV3-1	TRBJ2-1	CASSQYAGGPLNEQFF	TGTGCCAGCAGCCAGTATGCGGGGGGACCTCTCAATGAGCAGTTCTTC
many	NA	TRBV9	TRBJ2-1	CASSPRQANNEQFF	TGTGCCAGCAGCCCCCGACAGGCAAACAATGAGCAGTTCTTC
few	TRBD1	TRBV6-5	TRBJ1-2	CAISKGANYGYTF	TGTGCCATCTCGAAGGGGGCCAACTATGGCTACACCTTC
many	TRBD1	TRBV5-1	TRBJ1-2	CASSFGQGAYGYTF	TGCGCCAGCAGCTTCGGACAGGGGGCGTATGGCTACACCTTC
many	NA	TRBV10-3	TRBJ2-5	CAIRGVNQETQYF	TGTGCCATCAGAGGGGTAAACCAAGAGACCCAGTACTTC
many	NA	TRBV27	TRBJ2-1	CASSQGRLTYNEQFF	TGTGCCAGCAGCCAAGGGAGACTCACCTACAATGAGCAGTTCTTC
many	NA	TRBV9	TRBJ2-7	CASSVQGSTYEQYF	TGTGCCAGCAGCGTCCAGGGGTCCACCTACGAGCAGTACTTC
many	TRBD1	TRBV6-6	TRBJ2-5	CASSLTGAETQYF	TGTGCCAGCAGTCTGACAGGGGCAGAGACCCAGTACTTC
NA	TRBD2	TRBV5-1	TRBJ2-6	CASSPRLAGIANVLTF	TGCGCCAGCAGTCCTCGACTAGCGGGCATTGCCAACGTCCTGACTTTC
many	NA	TRBV5-1	TRBJ2-5	CASSPPGMGWKTQYF	TGCGCCAGCAGCCCTCCTGGCATGGGGTGGAAGACCCAGTACTTC
many	NA	TRBV6-1	TRBJ2-1	CASSEGLESYNEQFF	TGTGCCAGCAGTGAAGGACTCGAGTCCTACAATGAGCAGTTCTTC
many	TRBD2	TRBV27	TRBJ2-1	CASSPRLAGVLNEQFF	TGTGCCAGCAGTCCTAGACTAGCGGGGGTACTCAATGAGCAGTTCTTC
NA	NA	TRBV10-3	TRBJ2-7	CAISESRGQPYEQYF	TGTGCCATCAGTGAGTCGCGGGGACAGCCCTACGAGCAGTACTTC
NA	NA	TRBV11-2	TRBJ2-1	CASSQLRGYNEQFF	TGTGCCAGCAGCCAACTGCGGGGCTACAATGAGCAGTTCTTC
few	NA	TRBV7-8	TRBJ1-1	CASSFPTGTSTEAFF	TGTGCCAGCAGCTTCCCGACTGGGACCTCCACTGAAGCTTTCTTT
NA	NA	TRBV20-1	TRBJ2-3	CSAPAGLGTDTQYF	TGCAGTGCTCCTGCCGGGTTGGGCACAGATACGCAGTATTTT
many	NA	TRBV29-1	TRBJ1-6	CSVATGGKNSPLHF	TGCAGCGTGGCGACGGGGGGGAAAAATTCACCCCTCCACTTT
many	NA	TRBV5-1	TRBJ2-6	CASSLRGGANVLTF	TGCGCCAGCAGCTTGAGGGGGGGGGCCAACGTCCTGACTTTC
few	NA	TRBV6-1	TRBJ1-5	CASSPSPGVGGQPQHF	TGTGCCAGCAGTCCATCCCCGGGGGTAGGTGGGCAGCCCCAGCATTTT
few	NA	TRBV5-1	TRBJ2-2	CASSLGAGELFF	TGCGCCAGCAGCTTGGGCGCCGGGGAGCTGTTTTTT
NA	NA	TRBV6-5	TRBJ1-1	CASRRLNTEAFF	TGTGCCAGCAGACGCCTGAACACTGAAGCTTTCTTT
NA	TRBD2	TRBV5-1	TRBJ2-5	CASSLEGTSGQETQYF	TGCGCCAGCAGCTTGGAAGGGACTAGCGGACAAGAGACCCAGTACTTC
NA	TRBD2	TRBV5-1	TRBJ2-3	CVSRELAEGSTDTQYF	TGCGTCAGCAGGGAGCTAGCGGAGGGGAGCACAGATACGCAGTATTTT
many	NA	TRBV6-5	TRBJ2-7	CASADWSSYEQYF	TGTGCCAGCGCGGACTGGAGCTCCTACGAGCAGTACTTC
few	TRBD1	TRBV5-1	TRBJ2-2	CASSHRTGANTGELFF	TGCGCCAGCAGCCATAGGACAGGGGCGAACACCGGGGAGCTGTTTTTT
many	NA	TRBV3-1	TRBJ2-1	CASSQEGTELNEQFF	TGTGCCAGCAGCCAAGAGGGGACGGAGCTTAATGAGCAGTTCTTC
few	NA	TRBV6-1	TRBJ1-1	CASSERRSGNTEAFF	TGTGCCAGCAGTGAACGTAGATCAGGGAACACTGAAGCTTTCTTT
once	TRBD2	TRBV20-1	TRBJ2-3	CSARPAGELLVTDTQYF	TGCAGTGCTAGACCAGCGGGGGAGCTTCTTGTCACAGATACGCAGTATTTT
NA	NA	TRBV7-9	TRBJ2-3	CASSPREYTQYF	TGTGCCAGCAGCCCCCGTGAGTATACGCAGTATTTT
many	NA	TRBV21-1	TRBJ1-2	CASRQTGGVYGYTF	TGTGCCAGCAGGCAGACAGGGGGCGTCTATGGCTACACCTTC
few	NA	TRBV29-1	TRBJ1-1	CSAQDPPSEAFF	TGCAGCGCACAGGACCCGCCATCCGAAGCTTTCTTT
NA	NA	TRBV7-2	TRBJ1-4	CASSRDPADEKRFF	TGTGCCAGCAGCCGGGACCCGGCGGATGAAAAGCGGTTTTTT
many	NA	TRBV7-2	TRBJ2-5	CASSRGWRETQYF	TGTGCCAGCAGCCGCGGGTGGAGAGAGACCCAGTACTTC
many	NA	TRBV20-1	TRBJ1-2	CSAKLDVNYGYTF	TGCAGTGCTAAACTCGATGTCAACTATGGCTACACCTTC
many	TRBD1	TRBV20-1	TRBJ1-6	CSATGQLNSPLHF	TGCAGTGCGACGGGACAGCTCAATTCACCCCTCCACTTT
many	TRBD2	TRBV4-2	TRBJ2-3	CASSQELAGGTDTQYF	TGTGCCAGCAGCCAGGAACTAGCGGGGGGTACAGATACGCAGTATTTT
NA	NA	TRBV6-6	TRBJ2-7	CASSYQQPRSADDEQYF	TGTGCCAGCAGTTACCAACAACCCCGATCCGCGGACGATGAGCAGTACTTC
many	TRBD1	TRBV5-1	TRBJ1-6	CASSRDSSNSPLHF	TGCGCCAGCAGCCGGGACAGTAGTAATTCACCCCTCCACTTT
NA	NA	TRBV30	TRBJ2-7	CAFLGVGEQYF	TGTGCCTTTCTAGGGGTGGGTGAGCAGTACTTC
few	TRBD1	TRBV5-6	TRBJ1-2	CASSLDRGITF	TGTGCCAGCAGCTTGGACAGGGGGATCACCTTC
many	NA	TRBV7-2	TRBJ2-5	CASSLGGTLETQYF	TGTGCCAGCAGCTTAGGAGGGACTTTGGAGACCCAGTACTTC
NA	NA	TRBV20-1	TRBJ2-1	CSAREMTTSPYNEQFF	TGCAGTGCTAGAGAGATGACTACCAGCCCGTACAATGAGCAGTTCTTC
NA	TRBD1	TRBV3-1	TRBJ1-1	CASSQRTGIAFF	TGTGCCAGCAGCCAAAGGACAGGGATAGCTTTCTTT
NA	NA	TRBV30	TRBJ1-2	CAWSVRGIYGYTF	TGTGCCTGGAGTGTACGGGGGATCTATGGCTACACCTTC
NA	TRBD2	TRBV28	TRBJ2-1	CASLQRGGTRAPFLETQFF	TGTGCCAGCCTCCAAAGGGGGGGGACTAGGGCCCCCTTTTTGGAGACCCAGTTCTTC
NA	NA	TRBV28	TRBJ2-4	CAGLTGDSYGQYF	TGTGCCGGCTTGACAGGAGATTCCTACGGGCAGTACTTC
NA	TRBD1	TRBV6-1	TRBJ1-1	CASKPGQVNTEAFF	TGTGCCAGCAAACCGGGACAGGTGAACACTGAAGCTTTCTTT
few	NA	TRBV20-1	TRBJ1-2	CSARTSGLVGYTF	TGCAGTGCTAGGACCTCGGGACTGGTTGGCTACACCTTC
many	NA	TRBV7-2	TRBJ1-5	CASSREPINQPQHF	TGTGCCAGCAGCCGGGAACCAATCAATCAGCCCCAGCATTTT
many	TRBD1	TRBV7-2	TRBJ1-2	CASSPGTGGLGYTF	TGTGCCAGCAGCCCCGGGACAGGGGGACTCGGCTACACCTTC
many	TRBD1	TRBV15	TRBJ1-2	CATSANRGGYTF	TGTGCCACCAGCGCCAACAGGGGAGGCTACACCTTC
NA	NA	TRBV7-2	TRBJ2-1	CASSLPTFNNEQFF	TGTGCCAGCAGCCTTCCTACCTTTAACAATGAGCAGTTCTTC
NA	TRBD1	TRBV6-2/TRBV6-3	TRBJ2-7	CASNPSGTGNYEQYF	TGTGCCAGCAATCCTTCCGGGACAGGGAACTACGAGCAGTACTTC